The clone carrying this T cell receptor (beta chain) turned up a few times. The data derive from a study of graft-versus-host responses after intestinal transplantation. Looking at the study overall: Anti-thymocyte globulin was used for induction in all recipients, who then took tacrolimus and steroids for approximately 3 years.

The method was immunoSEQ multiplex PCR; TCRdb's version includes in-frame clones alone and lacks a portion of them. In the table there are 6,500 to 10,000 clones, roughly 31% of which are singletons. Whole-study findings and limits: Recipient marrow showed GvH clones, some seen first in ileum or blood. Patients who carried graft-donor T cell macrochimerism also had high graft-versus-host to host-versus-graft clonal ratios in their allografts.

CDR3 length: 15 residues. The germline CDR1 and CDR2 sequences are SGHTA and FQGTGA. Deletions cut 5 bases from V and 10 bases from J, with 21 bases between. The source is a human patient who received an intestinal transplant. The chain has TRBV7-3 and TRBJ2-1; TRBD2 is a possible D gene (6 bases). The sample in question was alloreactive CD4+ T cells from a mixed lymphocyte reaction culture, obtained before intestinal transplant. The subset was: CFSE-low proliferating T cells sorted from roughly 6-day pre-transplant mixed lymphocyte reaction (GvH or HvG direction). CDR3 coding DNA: TGTGCCAGCAGCCCACGACTAGTATCGTTTGGGGAGCAGTTCTTC. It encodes CASSPRLVSFGEQFF.